This T cell receptor beta chain was sequenced during a study of blood T cell repertoires in COVID-19. About the research overall: COVID-19 samples from acute and convalescent phases originated in the United States, Italy and Spain. Nucleic acid was either cDNA or gDNA, and it came from T cells, B-cell-depleted T cells, or PBMCs.

Original processing methods: Amplification from reference gene primers served as the basis for estimated nucleated cell counts. Here immunoSEQ multiplex PCR was the method, and the copy in TCRdb shows in-frame clones only, minus some. V, J and clone size are those of that table, while D and trimming were read from the DNA. The sample lists around 180,000 clones, roughly 75% occurring once. V lost 6 bases, J lost 1 base, and 11 bases stayed unmatched. The CDR3 is made up of 16 amino acids. Germline CDR1 reads MNHEY; CDR2 reads SVGEGT. Material for sequencing was peripheral blood. This TCR was recovered from a man between 65 and 85 years old with active or convalescent COVID-19. The chain is built from TRBV6-2 or TRBV6-3 and TRBJ2-7; the match to TRBD1 covers 8 bases. The CDR3 reads CASSFVRTGSSYEQYF. For the CDR3, the DNA is TGTGCCAGCAGCTTCGTGCGGACAGGGAGTTCCTACGAGCAGTACTTC.